These 7 T cell receptor beta chains were sequenced from one sample in a study of radiation and T cells in renal cell carcinoma. Repertoires were generated with immunoSEQ multiplex PCR, while TCRdb's copy carries only in-frame clones and drops some. The data hold about 140,000 clones, with approximately 87% observed a single time. The time point is: baseline pretreatment blood. The treatment is: 15 Gy SBRT to primary tumor, nephrectomy 4 weeks later. Sequences were derived from blood, sampled from a patient whose treatment included radiotherapy and nephrectomy. The origin of the receptors is a woman aged 45-65 years with renal cell carcinoma.

A few counts support this clone. This chain joins TRBV2 and TRBJ1-5; possible D gene TRBD1, 6 bases. Looked up from germline, CDR1 is SNHLY and CDR2 is FYNNEI. The CDR3 covers 15 residues. V shed 7 bases and J shed 7 bases, with 20 bases lying between them. The CDR3 sequence: CASKGGTSKAQPQHF. CDR3 coding DNA: TGTGCCAGCAAGGGCGGGACATCCAAGGCACAGCCCCAGCATTTT.

The V and J genes are TRBV10-1 and TRBJ1-2; D is unresolved. CDR1 WNHNN and CDR2 SYGVQD come from the germline V gene (reference sequence). V gave up 0 bases and J gave up 6 bases, with 8 bases separating them. The CDR3 totals 13 residues. The DNA of the CDR3 is TGCGCCAGCAGTGAGTCAAGGGTGAATGGCTACACCTTC. Translated: CASSESRVNGYTF.

This rearrangement joins TRBV5-6 to TRBJ2-5; TRBD2 is a possible D gene (7 bases). The V end was cut by 3 bases, the J end by 5 bases, with 17 bases between. CDR3 length equals 15 residues. CDR1 is SGHDT, CDR2 YYEEEE, per germline. The CDR3 nucleotides are TGTGCCAGCAGCTGGTTACAGGGAGGGATGGAGACCCAGTACTTC. This encodes CASSWLQGGMETQYF.

This clone appeared a few times. This chain uses TRBV19 with TRBJ1-3; the D is unclear. Trimming took 7 bases from V and 0 from J, leaving 16 bases between them. Germline loops: CDR1 LNHDA, CDR2 SQIVND (reference sequence). This CDR3 has 16 residues. The CDR3 sequence is CASKRQDTSSGNTIYF. In DNA form, the CDR3 reads TGTGCCAGTAAACGACAAGACACAAGCTCTGGAAACACCATATATTTT.

This clone occurred once. This chain connects TRBV19 to TRBJ1-2; possibly TRBD1 for D (6 bases). Trimming pared 7 bases from V and 3 bases from J, leaving 18 bases between. The germline V gene has CDR1 LNHDA and CDR2 SQIVND (reference sequence). The CDR3 is made up of 15 amino acids. CDR3 in DNA: TGTGCCAGTACCACTAAAACACAGGGCTACTATGGCTACACCTTC. Translating it yields CASTTKTQGYYGYTF.

The CDR3 DNA reads as TGTGCCAGCAGGGCGGATCTAGCGGTTCAGTACTTC. Its protein is CASRADLAVQYF. The genes are TRBV7-2 and TRBJ2-4, with 7 bases matching TRBD2. V gave up 6 bases and J gave up 11 bases; unmatched junction bases: 7. The CDR3 has 12 residues. Germline V CDR1 and CDR2: SGHTA, FQGNSA. Full variable domain (missing parts from reference TRBV7-2 and TRBJ2-4): GAGVSQSPSNKVTEKGKDVELRCDPISGHTALYWYRQSLGQGLEFLIYFQGNSAPDKSGLPSDRFSAERTGGSVSTLTIQRTQQEDSAVYLCASRADLAVQYFGAGTRLSVL.

The J gene is TRBJ2-2, the V gene TRBV5-4, with TRBD2 matching 10 bases. The CDR3 runs to 17 residues. CDR1 and CDR2 from the germline V gene are SGHNT and YYREEE (reference sequence). V gave up 4 bases and J gave up 4 bases; unmatched junction bases: 10. The CDR3, as DNA: TGTGCCAGCAGCCCTCCCCCTAGCGGGGGCGGCACCGGGGAGCTGTTTTTT. This encodes CASSPPPSGGGTGELFF. Combining the CDR3 with reference TRBV5-4 and TRBJ2-2 gives the whole variable domain ETGVTQSPTHLIKTRGQQVTLRCSSQSGHNTVSWYQQALGQGPQFIFQYYREEENGRGNFPPRFSGLQFPNYSSELNVNALELDDSALYLCASSPPPSGGGTGELFFGEGSRLTVL.